Shown below are 28 T cell receptor beta chains from a single sample sequenced in a study of long-term antiretroviral therapy in people with HIV. The authors ran the immunoSEQ assay, v3.0, at survey level. Generated by immunoSEQ multiplex PCR, the TCRdb table keeps only in-frame clones and is missing some. Of about 21,000 clones in the sample, roughly 80% were seen once. Sample: unsorted PBMCs, taken 0.2 years after starting antiretroviral therapy. The receptors were gathered from a woman aged 25 to 39 with HIV.

The CDR3 protein is CASRPGQGNQPQHF. DNA for the CDR3: TGTGCCAGCAGGCCTGGACAGGGCAATCAGCCCCAGCATTTT. The rearrangement links TRBV6-4 to TRBJ1-5; 7 bases match TRBD1. The germline V gene has CDR1 MRHNA and CDR2 SNTAGT. Trimming at V came to 6 bases and at J to 2 bases, leaving 4 bases not matched to a gene. This CDR3 contains 14 residues.

V usage is TRBV7-3 and J usage is TRBJ1-2; D uncertain. The CDR3 totals 15 residues. CDR1 is SGHTA and CDR2 is FQGTGA in the germline V gene. V lost 1 base to trimming and J lost 6 bases, with 15 bases between them. The chain's CDR3 is CASSLRPTRLDGYTF. The CDR3 nucleotides read TGTGCCAGCAGCTTAAGACCCACAAGGTTGGATGGCTACACCTTC.

The chain is built from TRBV9 and TRBJ2-5, with D unclear. The CDR3 is 13 amino acids. Between the trimmed V and J ends, which lost 4 bases and 4 bases, there was a span of 11 bases. The germline gives CDR1 SGDLS, CDR2 YYNGEE. CDR3 nucleotides: TGTGCCAGCAGCCCCGGCCCAGGAGAGACCCAGTACTTC. Residues: CASSPGPGETQYF.

The CDR3 is CANPDPKSYEQYV. The CDR3 DNA is TGTGCCAACCCTGACCCGAAATCCTACGAGCAGTACGTC. The chain links TRBV6-5 to TRBJ2-7; D gene uncertain. Germline V gene data show CDR1 as MNHEY and CDR2 as SVGAGI. The CDR3 is 13 residues long. V lost 10 bases to trimming and J lost 1 base, with 14 bases between them.

This chain connects TRBV5-6 to TRBJ2-5; D perhaps matches TRBD2 (7 bases). CDR1 and CDR2 from the germline V gene are SGHDT and YYEEEE. V was pared by 4 bases and J by 0 bases, with 19 bases between. This CDR3 spans 17 amino acids. The CDR3 loop reads CASSRGDGGLNQETQYF. The CDR3 coding sequence is TGTGCCAGCAGCCGGGGGGACGGGGGGCTAAACCAAGAGACCCAGTACTTC. Combining the CDR3 with reference TRBV5-6 and TRBJ2-5 gives the whole variable domain DAGVTQSPTHLIKTRGQQVTLRCSPKSGHDTVSWYQQALGQGPQFIFQYYEEEERQRGNFPDRFSGHQFPNYSSELNVNALLLGDSALYLCASSRGDGGLNQETQYFGPGTRLLVL.

This clone has only one observation. The rearrangement uses TRBV30 and TRBJ1-3; D remains ambiguous. The CDR3 is 13 residues long. Germline V lookup: CDR1 GTSNPN, CDR2 SVGIG (reference sequence). Trimming cost V 2 bases and J 0 bases, with 5 bases left between them. The CDR3: CAWSIGSGNTIYF. CDR3 in DNA: TGTGCCTGGAGTATAGGCTCTGGAAACACCATATATTTT. Full variable domain (remainder filled in from reference TRBV30 and TRBJ1-3): SQTIHQWPATLVQPVGSPLSLECTVEGTSNPNLYWYRQAAGRGLQLLFYSVGIGQISSEVPQNLSASRPQDRQFILSSKKLLLSDSGFYLCAWSIGSGNTIYFGEGSWLTVV.

The gene calls are TRBV6-1 and TRBJ1-2, with D perhaps TRBD1 (5 bases). The CDR3 consists of 15 residues. V lost 8 bases to trimming and J lost 8 bases, with 24 bases between them. Germline-derived CDR1 and CDR2 are MNHNS and SASEGT. The CDR3: CASSINTGTSKGYTF. CDR3 bases: TGTGCCAGCTCTATTAACACCGGGACCTCTAAGGGCTACACCTTC.

This sequence joins TRBV18 and TRBJ1-2; 10 bases align to TRBD1. Germline lookup yields CDR1 KGHSH and CDR2 LQKENI. CDR3 length: 14 amino acids. Trimming at V came to 3 bases and at J to 6 bases, leaving 4 bases not matched to a gene. CDR3 region: CASSPSGTGDGYTF. The CDR3 nucleotides are TGTGCCAGCTCACCTTCGGGGACAGGGGATGGCTACACCTTC.

The CDR3 sequence: CASSYFPSGDNYGYTF. Written as DNA, the CDR3 is TGTGCCAGCAGTTACTTCCCATCAGGGGATAACTATGGCTACACCTTC. The chain carries TRBV6-6 and TRBJ1-2; TRBD1 is a possible D gene (6 bases). V dropped 1 base and J dropped 1 base, with 13 bases sitting between them. From germline, CDR1 is MNHNY and CDR2 SVGAGI (reference sequence). The length of the CDR3 is 16 residues.

The chain is built from TRBV10-3 and TRBJ2-7; D might be TRBD2 (5 bases). There are 14 residues in the CDR3. Trimming removed 6 bases from V and 4 bases from J, with 16 bases in between. Germline V CDR1 and CDR2: ENHRY, SYGVKD. CDR3 region: CAIRGVDTKYEQYF. DNA of the CDR3: TGTGCCATCAGGGGAGTCGACACAAAATACGAGCAGTACTTC.

The chain combines TRBV7-6 with TRBJ1-4; maybe TRBD1 (6 bases). This CDR3 contains 15 residues. Trimming left V 0 bases short and J 5 bases short, with 10 bases between. Germline values: CDR1 SGHVS, CDR2 FNYEAQ. The chain's CDR3 is CASSLAEGGNEKLFF. For the CDR3, the DNA is TGTGCCAGCAGCTTAGCGGAGGGGGGAAATGAAAAACTGTTTTTT. The complete variable domain, with remaining parts taken from reference TRBV7-6 and TRBJ1-4, reads GAGVSQSPRYKVTKRGQDVALRCDPISGHVSLYWYRQALGQGPEFLTYFNYEAQQDKSGLPNDRFSAERPEGSISTLTIQRTEQRDSAMYRCASSLAEGGNEKLFFGSGTQLSVL.

The CDR3 DNA is TGTGCCAAGCCGGTGAACCTACGGGGTAACACCATATATTTT. This gives the protein CAKPVNLRGNTIYF. V usage is TRBV6-4 and J usage is TRBJ1-3; D not certain. Looked up from germline, CDR1 is MRHNA and CDR2 is SNTAGT. The V end was cut by 10 bases, the J end by 7 bases, with 20 bases between. The CDR3 is made up of 14 amino acids.

V and J are TRBV4-1 and TRBJ1-3; D remains ambiguous. Germline V lookup: CDR1 MGHRA, CDR2 YSYEKL. The CDR3 length is 16 residues. V dropped 0 bases and J dropped 0 bases, with 9 bases sitting between them. The CDR3 is CASSQDPSSSGNTIYF. In DNA form, the CDR3 reads TGCGCCAGCAGCCAAGATCCTTCCTCCTCTGGAAACACCATATATTTT.

V usage is TRBV6-1 and J usage is TRBJ1-2; TRBD1 matches at 8 bases. The CDR3 consists of 15 residues. J gave up 3 bases and V 1 base, and 4 bases lay outside the gene matches. CDR1 and CDR2 from the germline V gene are MNHNS and SASEGT. The CDR3 here is CASSEGGQVDYGYTF. The CDR3 region has the DNA TGTGCCAGCAGTGAAGGGGGACAGGTTGACTATGGCTACACCTTC.

The rearrangement uses TRBV11-2 and TRBJ1-5; D possibly corresponds to TRBD1 (6 bases). The germline gives CDR1 SGHAT, CDR2 FQNNGV. The germline V and J ends were trimmed by 2 bases and 1 base, with 9 bases remaining between them. The CDR3 spans 15 residues. In DNA, the CDR3 is TGTGCCAGCAGCTTAACAGGGATCAGCAATCAGCCCCAGCATTTT. Translating gives CASSLTGISNQPQHF. The variable domain in full, with the rest retrieved from reference TRBV11-2 and TRBJ1-5, is EAGVAQSPRYKIIEKRQSVAFWCNPISGHATLYWYQQILGQGPKLLIQFQNNGVVDDSQLPKDRFSAERLKGVDSTLKIQPAKLEDSAVYLCASSLTGISNQPQHFGDGTRLSIL.

The CDR3, as DNA: TGTGCCAGCAGCTTGAACTTTTGGGACACCATTTCGCGAGAAGAGACCCAGTACTTC. It codes for CASSLNFWDTISREETQYF. The chain recombines TRBV5-6 with TRBJ2-5; TRBD1 is a possible D gene (6 bases). Trimming removed 1 base from V and 3 bases from J, with 25 bases in between. Germline CDR1 and CDR2: SGHDT and YYEEEE. CDR3 length: 19 amino acids.

The genes are TRBV9 and TRBJ2-3; D may be TRBD2 (6 bases). Trimming took 0 bases from V and 6 from J, leaving 14 bases between them. CDR3 length: 15 amino acids. Germline loops: CDR1 SGDLS, CDR2 YYNGEE. In nucleotides, the CDR3 is TGTGCCAGCAGCGTAGGCGGGGCCCCCCCCGATACGCAGTATTTT. Its translation: CASSVGGAPPDTQYF.

The chain recombines TRBV7-9 with TRBJ2-1; D unresolved. Germline CDR1 is SEHNR and CDR2 is FQNEAQ (reference sequence). CDR3 length equals 12 residues. The V end lost 5 bases, the J end lost 7 bases, and 9 bases lay between the germline ends. CDR3 protein: CASSPVTNEQFF. The CDR3 bases are TGTGCCAGCAGCCCGGTGACGAATGAGCAGTTCTTC.

The chain recombines TRBV2 with TRBJ1-1; D gene unclear. The germline V gene has CDR1 SNHLY and CDR2 FYNNEI. The ends were cut back, 4 bases at V and 1 base at J, with 7 bases in the middle. The CDR3 runs 13 residues. The CDR3 nucleotides read TGTGCCAGCAGTGTGGTGGAGAACACTGAAGCTTTCTTT. Protein product: CASSVVENTEAFF.

The table lists this clone with a count of one. The J gene is TRBJ1-4, the V gene TRBV11-2; weak D call: TRBD1 (6 bases). The V gene's germline CDR1 is SGHAT and CDR2 FQNNGV. V was clipped by 1 base and J by 6 bases, with 9 bases between them. The CDR3 totals 14 residues. CDR3 protein: CASSLGRGYEKLFF. CDR3 sequence (DNA): TGTGCCAGCAGCTTAGGCAGGGGTTATGAAAAACTGTTTTTT.

The V call is TRBV25-1, the J call TRBJ1-4, with TRBD1 as a possible D gene (6 bases). CDR1 MGHDK and CDR2 SYGVNS come from the germline V gene. V shed 5 bases and J shed 8 bases, with 21 bases lying between them. This CDR3 has 16 residues. The CDR3 sequence: CASSQGSITWREKLFF. In nucleotides, the CDR3 is TGTGCCAGCAGTCAGGGGTCCATTACATGGAGGGAAAAACTGTTTTTT.

This clone was seen just once. The V call is TRBV4-1, the J call TRBJ2-7; 9 nucleotides line up with TRBD1. Germline values: CDR1 MGHRA, CDR2 YSYEKL. This CDR3 has 16 amino acids. The junction had 10 bases not matched to a gene; V was cut back by 2 bases and J by 5 bases. The CDR3 sequence is CASSQLHRGQGHEQYF. In nucleotides, the CDR3 is TGCGCCAGCAGCCAACTCCATCGGGGACAGGGACACGAGCAGTACTTC.

This clone was recorded a few times. This chain joins TRBV9 and TRBJ1-2, with D perhaps TRBD1 (5 bases). V dropped 3 bases and J dropped 8 bases, with 20 bases sitting between them. The germline V gene encodes CDR1 SGDLS and CDR2 YYNGEE. The CDR3 is 15 amino acids. CDR3 sequence reads: CASSASPGPGHGYTF. The CDR3 coding sequence is TGTGCCAGCAGCGCCTCGCCGGGACCCGGGCACGGCTACACCTTC.

The chain links TRBV9 to TRBJ2-7; TRBD1 or TRBD2 may be the D gene (5 bases each). V was clipped by 0 bases and J by 0 bases, with 10 bases between them. The germline gives CDR1 SGDLS, CDR2 YYNGEE. The length of the CDR3 is 15 residues. The CDR3 reads CASSVGDRSSYEQYF. CDR3 sequence (DNA): TGTGCCAGCAGCGTAGGGGACCGTAGCTCCTACGAGCAGTACTTC.

V usage is TRBV5-6 and J usage is TRBJ2-5; the D is unclear. The V end lost 4 bases, the J end lost 0 bases, and 13 bases lay between the germline ends. This CDR3 has 15 amino acids. Germline-derived CDR1 and CDR2 are SGHDT and YYEEEE. The CDR3 reads CASSQGERNQETQYF. CDR3 nucleotides: TGTGCCAGCAGCCAAGGCGAACGAAACCAAGAGACCCAGTACTTC. The whole variable domain, remainder taken from reference TRBV5-6 and TRBJ2-5, is DAGVTQSPTHLIKTRGQQVTLRCSPKSGHDTVSWYQQALGQGPQFIFQYYEEEERQRGNFPDRFSGHQFPNYSSELNVNALLLGDSALYLCASSQGERNQETQYFGPGTRLLVL.

This chain connects TRBV7-3 to TRBJ1-1; no firm D call. V was shortened by 3 bases and J by 1 base, with 6 bases between the two germline ends. The CDR3 is made up of 13 amino acids. The germline CDR1 and CDR2 sequences are SGHTA and FQGTGA. The CDR3 DNA reads as TGTGCCAGCAGCTTTACACCGAACACTGAAGCTTTCTTT. It translates to CASSFTPNTEAFF.

This chain connects TRBV4-1 to TRBJ1-1; D perhaps matches TRBD1 (5 bases). Germline V gene data show CDR1 as MGHRA and CDR2 as YSYEKL. CDR3 length: 14 residues. V was pared by 1 base and J by 8 bases, with 14 bases between. CDR3 sequence reads: CASSQAQGGPEAFF. The CDR3 bases are TGCGCCAGCAGCCAAGCCCAGGGCGGGCCCGAAGCTTTCTTT.

This chain connects TRBV4-2 to TRBJ2-3, with D hard to call. This CDR3 has 14 residues. From germline, CDR1 is LGHNA and CDR2 YNFKEQ. The V end was cut by 1 base, the J end by 3 bases, with 8 bases between. The DNA of the CDR3 is TGTGCCAGCAGCCAAGTTTTAGGGACAGATACGCAGTATTTT. Translating it yields CASSQVLGTDTQYF.